Each of the 20 T cell receptor beta chains below was sequenced from the same sample in a study of tissue T cells after allogeneic stem cell transplantation. Profiled with immunoSEQ multiplex PCR; TCRdb holds only in-frame clones, not every one. The profile shows more than 20,000 clones, over 55% of them singletons. The specimen sequenced was spleen. The receptors were sampled from a female BALB/c mouse in good health. The strain's MHC haplotype is H2-d.

Details on this clone: Gene names follow the mouse nomenclature. The read stops 1 residue short of the end of the CDR3; the missing end is completed from the germline J gene. The rearrangement links TRBV13-2 to TRBJ1-3; tentatively, D is TRBD1 (5 bases). The CDR3 contains 14 residues. Germline V lookup: CDR1 NNHNN, CDR2 SYGAGS (reference sequence). V lost 3 bases and J 0 bases, leaving 7 bases between the germline ends. CDR3 DNA (partial): TGTGCCAGCGGTGGGGGGGGTTCTGGAAATACGCTCTAT. It specifies CASGGGGSGNTLY. Given in full, the CDR3 is CASGGGGSGNTLYF.

As concerns this clone: At one end, the junction sequence differs from germline, possibly due to a read error. The genes and germline here are from mouse. Read sequence stops 1 residue before the CDR3 end, and the germline J gene provides the missing end. The chain is built from TRBV13-1 and TRBJ2-7, with 11 bases matching TRBD2. Per germline, CDR1 NSHNY and CDR2 SYGAGN. The CDR3 has 16 residues. The sequenced part of the CDR3 DNA is TGTGCCAGCGGTGATAGGGACTGGGGGAGCTCCTATGAACAGTAC. Its translation is CASGDRDWGSSYEQY. The CDR3, in full, reads CASGDRDWGSSYEQYF.

About this clone: Mouse gene names and germline throughout. CDR3 loop: CASSEVGGLAETLYF. The part of the CDR3 DNA that was read is TGTGCCAGCAGTGAGGTGGGGGGGCTTGCAGAAACGCTGTAT. The gene calls are TRBV13-1 and TRBJ2-3; 9 positions match TRBD2. Coverage ceases 1 residue before the CDR3 finishes, and the germline J gene fills in the end. This CDR3 contains 15 residues. V lost 2 bases, J lost 2 bases, and 3 bases stayed unmatched. Germline assignment: CDR1 NSHNY and CDR2 SYGAGN.

Concerning this clone: Gene names are mouse gene names. The CDR3 goes on 1 residue after the read ends, and that part is filled in from the germline J gene. This sequence joins TRBV19 and TRBJ2-5, with 10 bases fitting TRBD1. The CDR3 totals 14 residues. J lost 2 bases, V lost 4 bases, and 1 base had no gene match. The germline gives CDR1 FNHDT, CDR2 SITEND (reference sequence). The sequenced CDR3 bases are TGTGCCAGCAGTCGACAGGGGGCCCAAGACACCCAGTAC. Its translation is CASSRQGAQDTQY. The CDR3 in full is CASSRQGAQDTQYF.

This clone appeared a single time. The listed genes are named as in mouse. The observed sequence ends 1 residue before the CDR3 terminus, with the missing tail filled in from the germline J gene. V gene TRBV24 combines with J gene TRBJ2-1; D uncertain. Trimming cost V 2 bases and J 4 bases, with 9 bases left between them. The CDR3 covers 14 residues. In germline, CDR1 is KGHTA, CDR2 FRNEEI. The sequenced CDR3 bases are TGTGCCAGCAGTCTGCTCCCCAGGTATGCTGAGCAGTTC. This sequence encodes CASSLLPRYAEQF. The full CDR3 protein is CASSLLPRYAEQFF.

This clone appeared a few times. Here the gene names and germline are mouse. The observed sequence ends 1 residue before the CDR3 terminus, with the missing tail filled in from the germline J gene. The rearrangement links TRBV19 to TRBJ2-7, with a weak D call TRBD1 (6 bases). The V end lost 9 bases, the J end lost 4 bases, and 8 bases lay between the germline ends. Germline V gene sequence: CDR1 FNHDT, CDR2 SITEND (reference sequence). The CDR3 is 10 residues long. The sequenced part of the CDR3 DNA is TGTGCCACCGGGACATATGAACAGTAC. Protein sequence: CATGTYEQY. The whole CDR3 sequence reads CATGTYEQYF.

Note on this clone: Gene and germline names: mouse. The chain's CDR3 is CGATGVKQNTLYF. The CDR3 DNA, read in part, is TGTGGTGCTACAGGGGTAAAGCAAAACACCTTGTAC. The rearrangement links TRBV20 to TRBJ2-4; D might be TRBD1 (6 bases). From the germline J gene comes the end of the CDR3, since the read stops 1 residue before it. V gave up 4 bases and J gave up 3 bases, with 11 bases separating them. The CDR3 totals 13 residues. Looked up from germline, CDR1 is GFQATS and CDR2 is STVNSAI.

Points on this clone: Gene names refer to mouse genes. Coverage ceases 1 residue before the CDR3 finishes, and the germline J gene fills in the end. V and J are TRBV13-2 and TRBJ1-4; 9 bases agree with TRBD1. This CDR3 contains 13 residues. J lost 7 bases, V lost 6 bases, and 4 bases had no gene match. Looked up from germline, CDR1 is NNHNN and CDR2 is SYGAGS (reference sequence). Here the CDR3 reads CASAGQGSERLFF. The DNA read from the CDR3 is TGTGCCAGCGCGGGACAGGGCTCCGAAAGATTATTT.

Remarks on this clone: Each gene name is a mouse one. Coverage ceases 1 residue before the CDR3 finishes, and the germline J gene fills in the end. The chain is built from TRBV13-1 and TRBJ2-5; D is tentatively TRBD1 or TRBD2 (6 bases each). The length of the CDR3 is 16 residues. The germline V gene encodes CDR1 NSHNY and CDR2 SYGAGN. The V and J ends lost 1 base and 3 bases respectively, with 15 bases between them. The chain's CDR3 is CASSDWAGDKQDTQYF. The sequenced part of the CDR3 DNA is TGTGCCAGCAGTGATTGGGCTGGGGACAAACAAGACACCCAGTAC.

With regard to this clone: Genes here carry mouse names. The CDR3 extends 1 residue past the end of the read, so its final part is completed from the germline J gene. The chain has TRBV13-1 and TRBJ2-3; no firm D call. The CDR3 consists of 15 residues. V shed 0 bases and J shed 0 bases, with 8 bases lying between them. CDR1 is NSHNY, CDR2 SYGAGN, per germline. CDR3 protein: CASSDDRTSAETLYF. The sequenced part of the CDR3 DNA is TGTGCCAGCAGTGATGACAGAACTAGTGCAGAAACGCTGTAT.

This clone was observed a few times. Mouse gene names and germline throughout. The CDR3 goes on 1 residue after the read ends, and that part is filled in from the germline J gene. The chain employs TRBV19 and TRBJ1-5; 10 bases fit TRBD1. This CDR3 is 14 amino acids long. V was pared by 5 bases and J by 5 bases, with 4 bases of the junction left unmatched. Germline V gene data show CDR1 as FNHDT and CDR2 as SITEND (reference sequence). The CDR3 DNA, read in part, is TGTGCCAGCAGCCCCGGGACAGGGGACCAGGCTCCGCTT. It is translated as CASSPGTGDQAPL. The whole CDR3 reads CASSPGTGDQAPLF.

A note on this clone: Mouse germline and gene names are used. The read ends 1 residue shy of where the CDR3 ends; the end is completed using the germline J gene. This chain connects TRBV19 to TRBJ1-5; 10 bases map to TRBD1. J was trimmed by 4 bases and V by 6 bases; bases with no gene match: 1. Germline CDR1 is FNHDT and CDR2 is SITEND (reference sequence). CDR3 length equals 13 residues. Partial CDR3 DNA: TGTGCCAGCACGGGACAGGGGAACCAGGCTCCGCTT. This sequence encodes CASTGQGNQAPL. The full CDR3 is CASTGQGNQAPLF.

A word on this clone: Each gene name is a mouse one. The read comes to an end 1 residue before the CDR3 does, leaving the germline J gene to fill in the end. This chain connects TRBV17 to TRBJ2-3, with TRBD1 matching 7 bases. Germline trimming cut 2 bases from V and 1 base from J; bases unmatched to any gene: 0. CDR1 and CDR2 (germline): MNHDT, YYDKIL. The CDR3 runs 14 residues. The DNA read from the CDR3 is TGTGCTAGCAGTAGACAGGGGGGTGCAGAAACGCTGTAT. It specifies CASSRQGGAETLY. The whole CDR3 sequence is CASSRQGGAETLYF.

In regard to this clone: The listed genes are named as in mouse. Read coverage stops 1 residue before the CDR3 terminus; the germline J gene supplies the remainder. V is TRBV3 and J is TRBJ2-3; D remains ambiguous. CDR3 size: 13 residues. V gave up 1 base and J gave up 5 bases, with 7 bases separating them. Germline values: CDR1 SNHLY, CDR2 FYNGKV (reference sequence). Partial CDR3 DNA: TGTGCCAGCAGCTTAGAAGGGAGAGAAACGCTGTAT. It encodes CASSLEGRETLY. The full CDR3 sequence reads CASSLEGRETLYF. The variable domain in full, with the rest retrieved from reference TRBV3 and TRBJ2-3, is GPKVLQIPSHQIIDMGQMVTLNCDPVSNHLYFYWYKQILGQQMEFLVNFYNGKVMEKSKLFKDQFSVERPDGSYFTLKIQPTALEDSAVYFCASSLEGRETLYFGSGTRLTVL.

This clone was found once. Genes and germline are mouse. The read falls 1 residue short of the CDR3 end, and the missing part is taken from the germline J gene. The chain is built from TRBV3 and TRBJ2-3, with D uncertain. The CDR3 loop spans 12 amino acids. The germline V gene has CDR1 SNHLY and CDR2 FYNGKV (reference sequence). Trimming cost V 5 bases and J 6 bases, with 9 bases left between them. The CDR3 reads CASSLDPETLYF. CDR3 DNA (partial): TGTGCCAGCAGCCTGGACCCCGAAACGCTGTAT.

A remark on this clone: The listed genes are named as in mouse. The read stops 1 residue short of the end of the CDR3; the missing end is completed from the germline J gene. The rearrangement uses TRBV20 and TRBJ1-2; 8 nucleotides align to TRBD1. This CDR3 is built from 11 residues. Germline-derived CDR1 and CDR2 are GFQATS and STVNSAI. Trimming took 5 bases from V and 5 from J; bases not matched to a gene: 1. The sequenced part of the CDR3 DNA is TGTGGTGCTGGGACAGGATCCGACTACACC. It specifies CGAGTGSDYT. In full, the CDR3 reads CGAGTGSDYTF.

Points on this clone: The genes and germline here are from mouse. The read finishes 1 residue shy of the CDR3 end, and the germline J gene is used to complete it. The rearrangement joins TRBV5 to TRBJ2-5; D is unresolved. The length of the CDR3 is 14 residues. The V gene lost 2 bases and the J gene lost 5 bases, with 11 bases spanning the gap. Germline CDR1 and CDR2: LGHNA and YNLKQL (reference sequence). The CDR3 loop is CASSQRGIGDTQYF. CDR3 DNA, as far as it was read: TGTGCCAGCAGCCAACGGGGTATTGGAGACACCCAGTAC.

On this clone: Here the gene names and germline are mouse. The sequence runs out 1 residue before the end of the CDR3; the remainder is reconstructed from the germline J gene. This chain uses TRBV5 with TRBJ2-4; 13 bases align to TRBD2. V lost 0 bases, J lost 2 bases, and 5 bases stayed unmatched. CDR1 is LGHNA, CDR2 YNLKQL, per germline (reference sequence). The CDR3 is 18 amino acids. This CDR3 is CASSQEGLGGRFQNTLYF. Partial CDR3 DNA: TGTGCCAGCAGCCAAGAAGGACTGGGGGGGCGCTTTCAAAACACCTTGTAC.

About this clone itself: Gene names are the mouse ones. Read data end 1 residue before the CDR3 end; the end is taken from the germline J gene. The V call is TRBV3, the J call TRBJ2-5; possible D gene TRBD1, 5 bases. From germline, CDR1 is SNHLY and CDR2 FYNGKV (reference sequence). The CDR3 has 14 residues. The V end lost 5 bases, the J end lost 2 bases, and 11 bases lay between the germline ends. Partial CDR3 DNA: TGTGCCAGCAGCCCCAGACAGCCCCAAGACACCCAGTAC. Protein sequence: CASSPRQPQDTQY. The whole CDR3 protein is CASSPRQPQDTQYF. The whole variable domain, remainder taken from reference TRBV3 and TRBJ2-5, is GPKVLQIPSHQIIDMGQMVTLNCDPVSNHLYFYWYKQILGQQMEFLVNFYNGKVMEKSKLFKDQFSVERPDGSYFTLKIQPTALEDSAVYFCASSPRQPQDTQYFGPGTRLLVL.

Points on this clone: Mouse gene names apply. The CDR3 extends 1 residue past the end of the read, so its final part is completed from the germline J gene. The chain links TRBV31 to TRBJ2-1; 11 bases are shared with TRBD2. This CDR3 region has 15 residues. Germline CDR1 and CDR2: GKSSPN and SITVG. After removal of 0 bases from V and 3 bases from J, the junction contained 1 base not matched to a gene. CDR3 region: CAWSLDWGGYAEQFF. The CDR3 DNA, read in part, is TGTGCCTGGAGTCTAGACTGGGGGGGCTATGCTGAGCAGTTC.